These 13 T cell receptor beta chains came from one sample sequenced in a study of OX40 agonist ivuxolimab in advanced cancers. Clones were read by immunoSEQ multiplex PCR, and TCRdb kept only the in-frame ones, dropping some. This sample has more than 55,000 clones; more than 75% occur once, and the top ten carry 5.5% to 7%. The sequenced sample was CD4+ or CD8+ T cells sorted from blood, obtained in a trial of the OX40 agonist ivuxolimab. These receptors came from an adult with an advanced solid tumor such as melanoma, head and neck, liver or kidney cancer.

Regarding this clone: Other DNA sequences in the same sample also yield this CDR3. This chain joins TRBV7-9 and TRBJ1-1, with no clear D. With 4 bases removed from V and 5 bases from J, the gap between germline ends came to 11 bases. In germline, CDR1 is SEHNR, CDR2 FQNEAQ (reference sequence). The CDR3 contains 13 residues. The CDR3 loop is CASSYSSGTEAFF. In nucleotides, the CDR3 is TGTGCCAGCAGCTACTCCTCCGGGACTGAAGCTTTCTTT.

This clone was seen only once. The chain joins TRBV5-1 to TRBJ2-7; D perhaps matches TRBD1 (6 bases). This CDR3 has 14 amino acids. The V gene lost 0 bases and the J gene lost 5 bases, with 12 bases spanning the gap. Germline loops: CDR1 SGHRS, CDR2 YFSETQ. The CDR3 sequence is CASSLVAGAHEQYF. In DNA, the CDR3 is TGCGCCAGCAGCTTGGTGGCAGGGGCCCACGAGCAGTACTTC.

The V gene is TRBV5-1, the J gene TRBJ2-1, with TRBD2 matching 8 bases. The CDR3 length is 15 residues. Trimming at V came to 4 bases and at J to 2 bases, leaving 5 bases not matched to a gene. Per the germline V gene, CDR1 is SGHRS and CDR2 is YFSETQ. CDR3 sequence reads: CASSPGGGPYNEQFF. The CDR3, as DNA: TGCGCCAGCAGCCCTGGCGGGGGGCCCTACAATGAGCAGTTCTTC.

J is TRBJ1-1 and V is TRBV18, with D unclear. The CDR3 contains 15 residues. Trimming pared 2 bases from V and 4 bases from J, leaving 14 bases between. The germline V gene has CDR1 KGHSH and CDR2 LQKENI. CDR3 sequence reads: CASSPSQERITEAFF. The CDR3 DNA reads as TGTGCCAGCTCACCATCGCAGGAAAGGATCACTGAAGCTTTCTTT.

This clone was seen once. This chain links TRBV4-3 with TRBJ1-2; 8 bases are a match to TRBD1. Trimming at V came to 3 bases and at J to 2 bases, leaving 5 bases not matched to a gene. Germline CDR1 reads LGHNA; CDR2 reads YSLEER. The CDR3 is made up of 15 amino acids. CDR3 in amino acids: CASSQAGGRNYGYTF. CDR3 bases: TGCGCCAGCAGCCAGGCAGGGGGCCGGAACTATGGCTACACCTTC.

For this clone: At one of its ends the junction is not consistent with the germline gene, which may arise from a read error. V gene TRBV5-1 combines with J gene TRBJ2-5, with 10 bases matching TRBD1. From germline, CDR1 is SGHRS and CDR2 YFSETQ. This CDR3 is built from 14 residues. Here the CDR3 reads CASSLDGQGGFLNF. The CDR3 region has the DNA TGCGCCAGCAGCTTGGACGGACAGGGGGGCTTTTTGAACTTC.

The gene calls are TRBV4-2 and TRBJ2-7; 7 nucleotides agree with TRBD2. Per germline, CDR1 LGHNA and CDR2 YNFKEQ. The V gene end was trimmed by 1 base and the J gene end by 2 bases; junction bases not matched to a gene: 2. This CDR3 is 14 amino acids long. CDR3 sequence reads: CASSQGGSAYEQYF. The DNA for the CDR3 is TGTGCCAGCAGCCAAGGCGGGAGCGCCTACGAGCAGTACTTC.

J is TRBJ2-7 and V is TRBV6-5; 8 nucleotides match TRBD1. V lost 0 bases to trimming and J lost 1 base; unmatched junction nucleotides: 5. The CDR3 totals 16 residues. The germline gives CDR1 MNHEY, CDR2 SVGAGI. CDR3 coding DNA: TGTGCCAGCAGTTACTCGTCCGGGACAGGTTCCTACGAGCAGTACTTC. Encoded protein: CASSYSSGTGSYEQYF.

The CDR3 reads CASSAEVGDPVLENIQYF. The CDR3 DNA reads TGTGCCAGCAGTGCGGAGGTCGGGGATCCTGTACTCGAAAACATTCAGTACTTC. V and J are TRBV25-1 and TRBJ2-4; TRBD2 might be the D (5 bases). The germline V gene has CDR1 MGHDK and CDR2 SYGVNS. This CDR3 spans 18 amino acids. V lost 4 bases, J lost 5 bases, and 24 bases lay in between.

The CDR3 DNA sequence: TGCAGCGTTGAAGCGGGAGGGGGCTTAACAGATACGCAGTATTTT. Translated, it gives CSVEAGGGLTDTQYF. V gene TRBV29-1 combines with J gene TRBJ2-3, with a weak D call TRBD2 (8 bases). There are 15 residues in the CDR3. Germline V lookup: CDR1 SQVTM, CDR2 ANQGSEA. V was shortened by 1 base and J by 3 bases, with 14 bases between the two germline ends.

The V call is TRBV7-6, the J call TRBJ2-3, with D possibly called TRBD1 or TRBD2 (5 bases each). Germline V gene lookup returns CDR1 SGHVS and CDR2 FNYEAQ. V was pared by 1 base and J by 4 bases, with 12 bases between. The CDR3 length is 15 residues. The CDR3 region has the DNA TGTGCCAGCAGCTTAGAAGGGGTTAGCGCAGATACGCAGTATTTT. Its protein is CASSLEGVSADTQYF.

The genes are TRBV11-2 and TRBJ2-3, with TRBD2 identical over 12 bases. V trimming: 5 bases; J trimming: 3 bases; junction bases outside the gene matches: 6. CDR3 length: 16 residues. The germline V gene has CDR1 SGHAT and CDR2 FQNNGV. The CDR3 nucleotides are TGTGCCAGCAGCCTCCTAGCGGGAGGGCCAACAGATACGCAGTATTTT. It encodes CASSLLAGGPTDTQYF.

The CDR3 DNA reads TGTGCCAGCAGTTACCTACCGAGTGTCTACGAGCAGTACTTC. Amino acid sequence: CASSYLPSVYEQYF. The gene calls are TRBV6-5 and TRBJ2-7; no clear D gene. Trimming removed 2 bases from V and 3 bases from J, with 11 bases in between. Per germline, CDR1 MNHEY and CDR2 SVGAGI. This CDR3 region has 14 residues.